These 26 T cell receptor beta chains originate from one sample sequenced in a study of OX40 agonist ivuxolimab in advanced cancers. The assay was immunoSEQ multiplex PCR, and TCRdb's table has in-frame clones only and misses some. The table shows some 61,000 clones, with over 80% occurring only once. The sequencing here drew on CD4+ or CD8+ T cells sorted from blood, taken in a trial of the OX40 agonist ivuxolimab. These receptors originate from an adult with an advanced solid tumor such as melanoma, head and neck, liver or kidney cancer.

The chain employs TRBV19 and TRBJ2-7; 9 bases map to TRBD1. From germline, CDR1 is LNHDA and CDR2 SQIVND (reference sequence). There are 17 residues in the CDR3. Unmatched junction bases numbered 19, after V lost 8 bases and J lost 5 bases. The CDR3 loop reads CASLLGYGDRELNEQYF. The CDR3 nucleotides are TGTGCCAGTCTATTAGGGTACGGGGACAGGGAATTAAACGAGCAGTACTTC.

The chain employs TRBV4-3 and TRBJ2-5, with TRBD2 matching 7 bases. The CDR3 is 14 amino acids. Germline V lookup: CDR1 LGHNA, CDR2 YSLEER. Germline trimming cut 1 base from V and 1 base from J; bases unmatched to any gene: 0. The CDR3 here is CASSQGGGQETQYF. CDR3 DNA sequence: TGCGCCAGCAGCCAAGGGGGGGGCCAAGAGACCCAGTACTTC.

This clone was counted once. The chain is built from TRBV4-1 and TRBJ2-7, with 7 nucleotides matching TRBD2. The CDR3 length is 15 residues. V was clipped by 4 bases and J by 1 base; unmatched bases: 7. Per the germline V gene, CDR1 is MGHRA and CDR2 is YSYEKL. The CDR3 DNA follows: TGCGCCAGCAGCCCCTCAGCGGGAAAGTCCTACGAGCAGTACTTC. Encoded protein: CASSPSAGKSYEQYF.

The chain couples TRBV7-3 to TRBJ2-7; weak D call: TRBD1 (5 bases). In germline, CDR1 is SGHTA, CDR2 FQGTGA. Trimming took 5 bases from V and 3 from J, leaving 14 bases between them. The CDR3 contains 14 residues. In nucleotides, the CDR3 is TGTGCCAGCAGCCTCAGGGCAACCGGCTACGAGCAGTACTTC. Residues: CASSLRATGYEQYF. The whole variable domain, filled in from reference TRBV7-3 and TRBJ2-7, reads GAGVSQTPSNKVTEKGKYVELRCDPISGHTALYWYRQSLGQGPEFLIYFQGTGAADDSGLPNDRFFAVRPEGSVSTLKIQRTERGDSAVYLCASSLRATGYEQYFGPGTRLTVT.

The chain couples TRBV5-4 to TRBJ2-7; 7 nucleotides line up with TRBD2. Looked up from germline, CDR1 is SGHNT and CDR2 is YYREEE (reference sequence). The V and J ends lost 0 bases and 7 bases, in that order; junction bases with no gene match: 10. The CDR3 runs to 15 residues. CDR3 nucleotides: TGTGCCAGCAGCTTGGAAGGCGCGGGAGTGAGGGAGCAGTACTTC. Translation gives CASSLEGAGVREQYF.

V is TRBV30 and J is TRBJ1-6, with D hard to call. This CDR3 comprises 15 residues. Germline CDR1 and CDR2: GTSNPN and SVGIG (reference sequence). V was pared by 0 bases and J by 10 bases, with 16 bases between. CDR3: CAWSVRIGAWSPLHF. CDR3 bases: TGTGCCTGGAGTGTAAGAATCGGAGCGTGGTCACCCCTCCACTTT.

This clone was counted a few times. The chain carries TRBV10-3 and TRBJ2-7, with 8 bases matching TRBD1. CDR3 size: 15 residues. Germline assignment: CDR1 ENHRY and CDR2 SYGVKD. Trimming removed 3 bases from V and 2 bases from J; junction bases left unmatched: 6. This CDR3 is CAISDRQGFTYEQYF. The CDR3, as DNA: TGTGCCATCAGTGACCGACAGGGGTTCACCTACGAGCAGTACTTC.

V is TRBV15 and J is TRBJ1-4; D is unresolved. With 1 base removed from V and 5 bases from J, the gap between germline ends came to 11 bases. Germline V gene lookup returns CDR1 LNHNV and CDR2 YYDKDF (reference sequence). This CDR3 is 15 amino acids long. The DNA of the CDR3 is TGTGCCACCAGCAGAGCGGTTGGTAGGAATGAAAAACTGTTTTTT. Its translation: CATSRAVGRNEKLFF.

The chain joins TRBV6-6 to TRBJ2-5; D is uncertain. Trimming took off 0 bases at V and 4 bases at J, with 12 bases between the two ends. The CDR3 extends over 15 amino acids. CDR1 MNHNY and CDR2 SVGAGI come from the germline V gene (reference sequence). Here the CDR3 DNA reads TGTGCCAGCAGTTACTCTTACTACCCCCCAGAGACCCAGTACTTC. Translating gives CASSYSYYPPETQYF.

As DNA, the CDR3 is TGTGCCAGCAGGCAACTAGCGGCCTACACCTACGAGCAGTACTTC. Its translation: CASRQLAAYTYEQYF. This chain links TRBV27 with TRBJ2-7, with 8 positions matching TRBD2. The junction had 9 bases not matched to a gene; V was cut back by 6 bases and J by 2 bases. The germline V gene encodes CDR1 MNHEY and CDR2 SMNVEV (reference sequence). CDR3 length: 15 residues.

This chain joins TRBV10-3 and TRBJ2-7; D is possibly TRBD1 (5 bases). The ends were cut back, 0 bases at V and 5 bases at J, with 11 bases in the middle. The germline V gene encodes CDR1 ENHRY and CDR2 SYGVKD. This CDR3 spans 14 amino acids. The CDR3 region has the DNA TGTGCCATCAGTGAGTCGGCAGGGTCCCACGAGCAGTACTTC. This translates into CAISESAGSHEQYF.

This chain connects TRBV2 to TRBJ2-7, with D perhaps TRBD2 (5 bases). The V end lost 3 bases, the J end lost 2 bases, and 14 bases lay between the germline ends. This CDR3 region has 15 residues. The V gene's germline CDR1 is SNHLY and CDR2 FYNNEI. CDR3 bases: TGTGCCAGCAGTGATCGGCAACCCGGGACCTACGAGCAGTACTTC. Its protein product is CASSDRQPGTYEQYF.

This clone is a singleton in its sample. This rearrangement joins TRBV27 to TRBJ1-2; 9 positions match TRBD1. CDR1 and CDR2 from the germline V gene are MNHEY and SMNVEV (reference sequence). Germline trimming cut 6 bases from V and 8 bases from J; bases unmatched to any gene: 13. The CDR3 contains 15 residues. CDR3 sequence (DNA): TGTGCCAGCAGGCAACAGGGGGCCCTTTCCTGGGGCTACACCTTC. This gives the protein CASRQQGALSWGYTF.

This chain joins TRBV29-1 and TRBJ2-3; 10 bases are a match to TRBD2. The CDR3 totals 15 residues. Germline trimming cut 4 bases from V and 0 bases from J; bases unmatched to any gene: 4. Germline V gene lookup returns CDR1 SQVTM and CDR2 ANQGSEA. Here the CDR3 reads CSVGRTSGSTDTQYF. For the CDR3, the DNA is TGCAGCGTTGGGAGGACTAGCGGTAGCACAGATACGCAGTATTTT.

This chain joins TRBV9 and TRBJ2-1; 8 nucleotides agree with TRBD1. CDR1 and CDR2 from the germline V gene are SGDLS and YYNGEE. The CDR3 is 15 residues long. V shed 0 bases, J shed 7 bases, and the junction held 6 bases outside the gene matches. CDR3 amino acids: CASSVVGQAPNEQFF. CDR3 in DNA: TGTGCCAGCAGCGTAGTGGGACAGGCACCAAATGAGCAGTTCTTC.

CDR3 in DNA: TGTGCCAGCAGTCGGACAGGAGATGCCAAAAACATTCAGTACTTC. Protein product: CASSRTGDAKNIQYF. The V and J genes are TRBV28 and TRBJ2-4; 7 bases match TRBD1. The CDR3 is 15 amino acids. Trimming removed 5 bases from V and 1 base from J; junction bases left unmatched: 5. CDR1 and CDR2 from the germline V gene are MDHEN and SYDVKM. Combining the CDR3 with reference TRBV28 and TRBJ2-4 gives the whole variable domain DVKVTQSSRYLVKRTGEKVFLECVQDMDHENMFWYRQDPGLGLRLIYFSYDVKMKEKGDIPEGYSVSREKKERFSLILESASTNQTSMYLCASSRTGDAKNIQYFGAGTRLSVL.

Here the CDR3 DNA reads TGTGCCTGGAGTGGAACGGCGGTCGAGCAGTACTTC. It is translated as CAWSGTAVEQYF. The chain carries TRBV30 and TRBJ2-7; no definite D call. In germline, CDR1 is GTSNPN, CDR2 SVGIG (reference sequence). Between the trimmed V and J ends, which lost 1 base and 6 bases, there was a span of 10 bases. The CDR3 runs 12 residues.

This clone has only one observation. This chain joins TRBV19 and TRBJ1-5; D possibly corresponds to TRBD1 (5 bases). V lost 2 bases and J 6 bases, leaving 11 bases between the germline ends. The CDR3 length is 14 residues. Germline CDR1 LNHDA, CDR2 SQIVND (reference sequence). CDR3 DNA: TGTGCCAGTAGTATAACTGGGGACGGTCAGCCCCAGCATTTT. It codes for CASSITGDGQPQHF. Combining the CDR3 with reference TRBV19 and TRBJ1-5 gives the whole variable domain DGGITQSPKYLFRKEGQNVTLSCEQNLNHDAMYWYRQDPGQGLRLIYYSQIVNDFQKGDIAEGYSVSREKKESFPLTVTSAQKNPTAFYLCASSITGDGQPQHFGDGTRLSIL.

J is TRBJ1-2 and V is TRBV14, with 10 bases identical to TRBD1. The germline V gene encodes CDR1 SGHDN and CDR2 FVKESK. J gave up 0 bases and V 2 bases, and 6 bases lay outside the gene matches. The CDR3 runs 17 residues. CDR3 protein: CASSQRPGQGPNYGYTF. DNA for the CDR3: TGTGCCAGCAGCCAACGACCGGGACAGGGGCCTAACTATGGCTACACCTTC. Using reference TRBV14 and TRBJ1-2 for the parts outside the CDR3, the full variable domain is EAGVTQFPSHSVIEKGQTVTLRCDPISGHDNLYWYRRVMGKEIKFLLHFVKESKQDESGMPNNRFLAERTGGTYSTLKVQPAELEDSGVYFCASSQRPGQGPNYGYTFGSGTRLTVV.

For the CDR3, the DNA is TGCGCCAGCAGCCAGGGTTTAGGCACTGAAGCTTTCTTT. This sequence encodes CASSQGLGTEAFF. This chain uses TRBV5-1 with TRBJ1-1; TRBD1 might be the D (5 bases). Trimming stripped 4 bases from V and 4 bases from J, with 11 bases between. This CDR3 spans 13 amino acids. Germline-derived CDR1 and CDR2 are SGHRS and YFSETQ.

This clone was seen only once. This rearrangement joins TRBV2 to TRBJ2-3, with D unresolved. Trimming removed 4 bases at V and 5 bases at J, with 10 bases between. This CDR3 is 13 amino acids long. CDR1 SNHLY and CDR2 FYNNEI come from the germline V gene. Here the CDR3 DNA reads TGTGCCAGCAGTGCGACACTCCGAGATACGCAGTATTTT. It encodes CASSATLRDTQYF.

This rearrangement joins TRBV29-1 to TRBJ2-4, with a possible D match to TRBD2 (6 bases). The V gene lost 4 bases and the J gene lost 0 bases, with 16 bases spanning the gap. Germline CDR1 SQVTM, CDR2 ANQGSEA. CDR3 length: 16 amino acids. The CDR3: CSVVRLRDVAKNIQYF. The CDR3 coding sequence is TGCAGCGTTGTACGTTTGCGGGATGTAGCCAAAAACATTCAGTACTTC.

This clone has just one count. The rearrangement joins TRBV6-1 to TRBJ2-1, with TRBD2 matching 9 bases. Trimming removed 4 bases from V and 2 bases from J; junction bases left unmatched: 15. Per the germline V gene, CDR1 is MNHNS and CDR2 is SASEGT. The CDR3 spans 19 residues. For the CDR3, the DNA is TGTGCCAGCAGTGGAGTCAGGGGATATAGCGGGAGAGCCTACAATGAGCAGTTCTTC. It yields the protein CASSGVRGYSGRAYNEQFF.

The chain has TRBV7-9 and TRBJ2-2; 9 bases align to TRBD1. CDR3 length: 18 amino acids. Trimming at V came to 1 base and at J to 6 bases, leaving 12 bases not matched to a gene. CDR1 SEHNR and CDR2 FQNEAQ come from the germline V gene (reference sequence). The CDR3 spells CASSLGGYRTGVSGELFF. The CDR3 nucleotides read TGTGCCAGCAGCTTAGGAGGTTACCGGACAGGGGTTTCCGGGGAGCTGTTTTTT.

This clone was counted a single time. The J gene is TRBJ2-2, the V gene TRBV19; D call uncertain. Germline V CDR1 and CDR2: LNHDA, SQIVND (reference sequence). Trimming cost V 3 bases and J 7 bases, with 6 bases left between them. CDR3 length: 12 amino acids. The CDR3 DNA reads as TGTGCCAGTAGTATTTCTCGCGGGGAGCTGTTTTTT. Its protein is CASSISRGELFF.

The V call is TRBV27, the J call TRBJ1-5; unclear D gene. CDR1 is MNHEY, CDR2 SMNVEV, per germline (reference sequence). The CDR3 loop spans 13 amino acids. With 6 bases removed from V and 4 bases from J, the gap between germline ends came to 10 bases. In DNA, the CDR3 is TGTGCCAGCAGGTACACAGTGAATCAGCCCCAGCATTTT. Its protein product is CASRYTVNQPQHF.